One and the same sample provided the 19 T cell receptor beta chains below, sequenced in a study of T cells in tuberculosis. Sorting used thawed, overnight-rested PBMC stained with anti-CD3, a viability dye and GMM-loaded CD1B tetramer. CD1B tetramers were loaded with Rhodococcus equi-derived C32 glucose monomycolate. Sequencing was performed with immunoSEQ multiplex PCR; in TCRdb, only in-frame clones are kept and a portion is missing. This repertoire shows approximately 58,000 clones, over 75% found once; its top ten account for 21%. Specimen: CD1b-GMM tetramer-negative cells sorted from PBMCs. The receptors come from an adult woman with latent tuberculosis.

This clone turned up a few times. The chain combines TRBV7-9 with TRBJ1-2; TRBD1 is a possible D gene (5 bases). V lost 3 bases and J 2 bases, leaving 10 bases between the germline ends. CDR1 and CDR2 from the germline V gene are SEHNR and FQNEAQ (reference sequence). This CDR3 is 14 amino acids long. CDR3 protein: CASSFQGGNYGYTF. Here the CDR3 DNA reads TGTGCCAGCAGCTTCCAGGGAGGGAACTATGGCTACACCTTC.

The rearrangement joins TRBV5-1 to TRBJ2-3; 7 nucleotides line up with TRBD1. This CDR3 is built from 16 residues. J gave up 3 bases and V 4 bases, and 11 bases lay outside the gene matches. CDR1 and CDR2 from the germline V gene are SGHRS and YFSETQ. This CDR3 is CASSPRTGYKTDTQYF. The CDR3 bases are TGCGCCAGCAGCCCTAGGACAGGATACAAGACAGATACGCAGTATTTT.

This chain links TRBV19 with TRBJ2-1, with D possibly being TRBD1 (6 bases). V was clipped by 7 bases and J by 7 bases, with 14 bases between them. The CDR3 extends over 13 amino acids. CDR1 and CDR2 from the germline V gene are LNHDA and SQIVND (reference sequence). CDR3 bases: TGTGCCAGTATTGACAGGACTGGGAATGAGCAGTTCTTC. Residues: CASIDRTGNEQFF.

As for this clone: Sequence at one end of the junction differs from germline and may be a read error. The V and J genes are TRBV6-1 and TRBJ2-7; D perhaps matches TRBD1 (5 bases). This CDR3 has 15 residues. From germline, CDR1 is MNHNS and CDR2 SASEGT. The CDR3 sequence: CASSEGHPTAYEQYF. The CDR3 DNA sequence: TGTGCCAGCAGCGAAGGACACCCGACCGCCTACGAGCAGTACTTC.

This chain links TRBV7-2 with TRBJ2-1, with D unclear. Deletions cut 4 bases from V and 8 bases from J, with 15 bases between. The CDR3 runs to 14 residues. Per germline, CDR1 SGHTA and CDR2 FQGNSA. The CDR3 DNA is TGTGCCAGCAGCTCCGGATTACGAGGCGATGAGCAGTTCTTC. Translation: CASSSGLRGDEQFF.

The rearrangement joins TRBV7-8 to TRBJ1-1, with unresolved D. Looked up from germline, CDR1 is SGHVS and CDR2 is FQNEAQ. The CDR3 totals 13 residues. Between the trimmed V and J ends, which lost 6 bases and 1 base, there was a span of 9 bases. This chain's CDR3 is CASSSPRNTEAFF. CDR3 DNA sequence: TGTGCCAGCAGTTCCCCTAGGAACACTGAAGCTTTCTTT.

This sequence joins TRBV9 and TRBJ1-1; D gene uncertain. Deletions cut 5 bases from V and 8 bases from J, with 13 bases between. The CDR3 is 12 residues long. The germline CDR1 and CDR2 sequences are SGDLS and YYNGEE. The CDR3 DNA reads TGTGCCAGCAGGAGGAGCGTCGGGGAAGCTTTCTTT. Protein sequence: CASRRSVGEAFF.

The chain couples TRBV30 to TRBJ1-2; 8 positions match TRBD1. Germline values: CDR1 GTSNPN, CDR2 SVGIG (reference sequence). Trimming at V came to 2 bases and at J to 8 bases, leaving 7 bases not matched to a gene. CDR3 size: 13 residues. The CDR3 spells CAWSPRTGKGYTF. The CDR3, as DNA: TGTGCCTGGAGTCCTCGGACAGGGAAGGGCTACACCTTC.

This clone was detected once. The V gene is TRBV7-3, the J gene TRBJ2-7, with 13 bases identical to TRBD2. Germline loops: CDR1 SGHTA, CDR2 FQGTGA. The CDR3 contains 17 residues. Trimming took 0 bases from V and 4 from J; bases not matched to a gene: 6. CDR3 sequence (DNA): TGTGCCAGCAGCTTAACGCCACTAGCGGGAGGGATGTACGAGCAGTACTTC. Amino acid sequence: CASSLTPLAGGMYEQYF.

This rearrangement joins TRBV11-2 to TRBJ1-6; maybe TRBD1 (5 bases). The CDR3 sequence is 13 residues long. With 5 bases removed from V and 7 bases from J, the gap between germline ends came to 9 bases. Germline CDR1 and CDR2: SGHAT and FQNNGV. The chain's CDR3 is CASSPDRNSPLHF. Written as DNA, the CDR3 is TGTGCCAGCAGCCCAGACAGAAATTCACCCCTCCACTTT.

The CDR3 bases are TGTGCCAGCAGCTCCTATCTTGTCCGAGATACGCAGTATTTT. It is translated as CASSSYLVRDTQYF. V usage is TRBV7-8 and J usage is TRBJ2-3; D is ambiguous. CDR3 length: 14 amino acids. CDR1 is SGHVS, CDR2 FQNEAQ, per germline. V was cut by 4 bases and J by 5 bases, with 13 bases left in between.

The rearrangement joins TRBV6-6 to TRBJ1-2; D might be TRBD1 (6 bases). CDR1 is MNHNY, CDR2 SVGAGI, per germline (reference sequence). This CDR3 is built from 15 residues. The V end lost 5 bases, the J end lost 8 bases, and 21 bases lay between the germline ends. Here the CDR3 DNA reads TGTGCCAGCAGTAACAGGCAGGGGAGCCAACTAGGCTACACCTTC. Its translation is CASSNRQGSQLGYTF.

The chain combines TRBV7-3 with TRBJ2-5; 7 bases line up with TRBD2. Germline lookup yields CDR1 SGHTA and CDR2 FQGTGA. This CDR3 is 14 amino acids long. V trimming: 5 bases; J trimming: 1 base; junction bases outside the gene matches: 4. Here the CDR3 reads CASSPSSGQETQYF. In nucleotides, the CDR3 is TGTGCCAGCAGCCCCTCTAGCGGCCAAGAGACCCAGTACTTC.

The J gene is TRBJ2-1, the V gene TRBV19, with TRBD2 identical over 7 bases. Losses at the gene ends were 5 bases for V and 4 bases for J; bases not matched to a gene: 5. This CDR3 is built from 14 residues. Germline CDR1 is LNHDA and CDR2 is SQIVND (reference sequence). The CDR3 here is CASSPAGSYNEQFF. The CDR3 coding sequence is TGTGCCAGTAGTCCAGCGGGATCATACAATGAGCAGTTCTTC.

The chain recombines TRBV14 with TRBJ1-5; TRBD1 aligns across 7 bases. The CDR3 is made up of 15 amino acids. The V gene's germline CDR1 is SGHDN and CDR2 FVKESK. V gave up 3 bases and J gave up 4 bases; unmatched junction bases: 6. CDR3 amino acids: CASSHRGLGNQPQHF. The CDR3 coding sequence is TGTGCCAGCAGCCATAGGGGGCTGGGGAATCAGCCCCAGCATTTT.

The rearrangement joins TRBV28 to TRBJ1-5; possible D gene TRBD1, 6 bases. The germline V and J ends were trimmed by 5 bases and 2 bases, with 16 bases remaining between them. Germline V gives CDR1 MDHEN, CDR2 SYDVKM. The CDR3 spans 16 residues. The CDR3 protein is CASSQQGQMGNQPQHF. The CDR3 coding sequence is TGTGCCAGCAGTCAACAGGGTCAGATGGGCAATCAGCCCCAGCATTTT.

V usage is TRBV29-1 and J usage is TRBJ2-7; D perhaps matches TRBD2 (5 bases). Germline V gene lookup returns CDR1 SQVTM and CDR2 ANQGSEA. This CDR3 comprises 12 residues. V lost 4 bases and J 2 bases, leaving 9 bases between the germline ends. CDR3 sequence reads: CSVGGSAYEQYF. The CDR3 DNA sequence: TGCAGCGTTGGTGGGAGTGCCTACGAGCAGTACTTC.

The chain is built from TRBV14 and TRBJ2-3; D is unclear. CDR3 length equals 13 residues. The germline V and J ends were trimmed by 1 base and 8 bases, with 10 bases remaining between them. Germline V CDR1 and CDR2: SGHDN, FVKESK. The chain's CDR3 is CASSQGILSTQYF. In nucleotides, the CDR3 is TGTGCCAGCAGCCAAGGAATCCTGAGTACGCAGTATTTT.

This chain joins TRBV7-2 and TRBJ2-3, with 9 bases identical to TRBD1. V shed 5 bases and J 1 base; nucleotides not matched to a gene: 4. Germline CDR1 is SGHTA and CDR2 is FQGNSA. CDR3 size: 15 residues. In DNA form, the CDR3 reads TGTGCCAGCAGCCAGACAGGGGGTCGCACAGATACGCAGTATTTT. Translating gives CASSQTGGRTDTQYF. Based on the CDR3 plus reference TRBV7-2 and TRBJ2-3, the full variable domain is GAGVSQSPSNKVTEKGKDVELRCDPISGHTALYWYRQSLGQGLEFLIYFQGNSAPDKSGLPSDRFSAERTGGSVSTLTIQRTQQEDSAVYLCASSQTGGRTDTQYFGPGTRLTVL.